This TCR beta chain was identified during a study of CD8 T cells in Susac syndrome. The overall study: When blood was collected, patients with Susac syndrome were therapy-naive, were taking corticosteroids, or were receiving intravenous immunoglobulin alone.

Random-hexamer reverse transcription was applied to about 0.45 to 1 ug RNA. Each CDR3 protein is one row after TCRdb ran MiXCR on the immunoSEQ multiplex PCR reads. The repertoire holds about 240,000 distinct CDR3 sequences, with around 96% as singletons. Trimming left V 1 base short and J 8 bases short, with 11 bases between. The CDR3 is 14 residues long. Blood CD8+ and CD4+ T cells underwent high-throughput TCR beta sequencing. The chain is built from TRBV12-3 or TRBV12-4 and TRBJ1-4; D call uncertain. This sequence was found in a human donor with Susac syndrome. The sequenced material came from CD4+ T cells from PBMCs. This CDR3 is CASSLERLSEKLFF. CDR3 in DNA: TGTGCCAGCAGTTTAGAACGGCTCAGCGAAAAACTGTTTTTT.